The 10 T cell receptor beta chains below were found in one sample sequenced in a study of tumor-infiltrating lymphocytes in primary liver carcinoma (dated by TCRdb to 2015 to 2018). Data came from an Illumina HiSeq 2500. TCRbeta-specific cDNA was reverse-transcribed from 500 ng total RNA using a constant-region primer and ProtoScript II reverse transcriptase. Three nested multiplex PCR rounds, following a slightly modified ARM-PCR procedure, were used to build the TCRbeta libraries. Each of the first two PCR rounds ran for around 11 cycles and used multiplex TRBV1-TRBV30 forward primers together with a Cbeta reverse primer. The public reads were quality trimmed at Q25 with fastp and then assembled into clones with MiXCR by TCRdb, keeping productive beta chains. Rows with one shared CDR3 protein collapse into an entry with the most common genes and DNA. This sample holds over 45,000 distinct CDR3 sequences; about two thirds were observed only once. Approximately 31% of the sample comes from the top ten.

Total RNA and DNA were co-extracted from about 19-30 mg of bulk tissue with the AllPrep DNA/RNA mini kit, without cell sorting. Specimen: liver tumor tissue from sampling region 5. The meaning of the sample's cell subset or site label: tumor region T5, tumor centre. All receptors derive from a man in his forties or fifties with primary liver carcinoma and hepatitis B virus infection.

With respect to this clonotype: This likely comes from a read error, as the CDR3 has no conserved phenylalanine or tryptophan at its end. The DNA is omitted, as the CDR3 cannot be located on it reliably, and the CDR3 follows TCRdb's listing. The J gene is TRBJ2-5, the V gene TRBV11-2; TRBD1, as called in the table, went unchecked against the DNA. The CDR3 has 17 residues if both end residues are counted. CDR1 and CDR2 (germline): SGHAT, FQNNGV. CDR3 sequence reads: CASSLVRGGSRQETPYI.

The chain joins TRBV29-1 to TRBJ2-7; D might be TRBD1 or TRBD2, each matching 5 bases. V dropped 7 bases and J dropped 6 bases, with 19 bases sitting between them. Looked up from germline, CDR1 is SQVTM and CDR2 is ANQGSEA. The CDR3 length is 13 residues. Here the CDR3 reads CSAGRGNDGEQYF. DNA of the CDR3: TGCAGCGCCGGTCGGGGCAATGATGGCGAGCAGTACTTC.

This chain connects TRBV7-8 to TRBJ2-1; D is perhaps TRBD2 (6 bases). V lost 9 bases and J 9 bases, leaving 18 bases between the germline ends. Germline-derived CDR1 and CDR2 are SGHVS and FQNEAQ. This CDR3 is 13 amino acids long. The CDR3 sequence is CASNHQGGAEQFF. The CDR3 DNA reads TGTGCCAGTAATCACCAAGGAGGGGCTGAGCAGTTCTTC.

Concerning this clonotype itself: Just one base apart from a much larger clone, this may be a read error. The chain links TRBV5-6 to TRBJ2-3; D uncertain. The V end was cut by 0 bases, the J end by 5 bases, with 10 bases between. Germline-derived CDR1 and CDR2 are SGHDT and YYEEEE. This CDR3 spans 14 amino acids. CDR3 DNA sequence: TGTGCCAGCAGCTTGGGACGAGAGGTAGATACGCAGTATTTT. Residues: CASSLGREVDTQYF. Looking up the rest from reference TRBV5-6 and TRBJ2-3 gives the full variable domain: DAGVTQSPTHLIKTRGQQVTLRCSPKSGHDTVSWYQQALGQGPQFIFQYYEEEERQRGNFPDRFSGHQFPNYSSELNVNALLLGDSALYLCASSLGREVDTQYFGPGTRLTVL.

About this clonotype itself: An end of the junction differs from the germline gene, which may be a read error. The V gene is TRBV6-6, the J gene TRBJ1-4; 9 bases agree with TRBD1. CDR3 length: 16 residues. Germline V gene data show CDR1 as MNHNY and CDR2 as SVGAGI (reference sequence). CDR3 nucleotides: TGTACCAGCAGTTCTCCGCGGACAGGGGAACAAGAAAAACCGTTTTTT. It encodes CTSSSPRTGEQEKPFF.

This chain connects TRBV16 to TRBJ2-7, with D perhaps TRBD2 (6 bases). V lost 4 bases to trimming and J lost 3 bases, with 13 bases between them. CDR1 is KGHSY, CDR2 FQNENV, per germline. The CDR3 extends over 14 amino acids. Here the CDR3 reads CASSPGTPYYEQYF. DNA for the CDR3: TGTGCCAGCAGCCCCGGGACTCCCTACTACGAGCAGTACTTC.

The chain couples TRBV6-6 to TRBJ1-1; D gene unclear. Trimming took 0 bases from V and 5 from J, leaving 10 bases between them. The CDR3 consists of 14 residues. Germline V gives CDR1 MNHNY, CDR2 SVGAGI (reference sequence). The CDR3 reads CASSYSLLKTEAFF. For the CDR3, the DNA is TGTGCCAGCAGTTACTCACTCCTCAAAACTGAAGCTTTCTTT.

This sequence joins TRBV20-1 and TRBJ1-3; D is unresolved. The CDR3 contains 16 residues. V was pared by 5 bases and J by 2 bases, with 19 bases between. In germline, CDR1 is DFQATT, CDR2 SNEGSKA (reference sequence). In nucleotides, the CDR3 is TGCAGTGCTTCCCCCCTAGAGACTGGCGCTGGAAACACCATATATTTT. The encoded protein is CSASPLETGAGNTIYF.

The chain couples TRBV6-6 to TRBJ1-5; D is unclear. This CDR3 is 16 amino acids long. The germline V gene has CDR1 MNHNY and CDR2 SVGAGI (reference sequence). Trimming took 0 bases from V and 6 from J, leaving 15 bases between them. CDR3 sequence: CASSYSSRTLSQPQHF. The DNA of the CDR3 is TGTGCCAGCAGTTACTCGTCCCGAACTCTAAGTCAGCCCCAGCATTTT.

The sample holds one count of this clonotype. The CDR3 nucleotides are TGTGCCAGCAGTTTCCGCGGCGGGACGCAGACCCCATACTTC. Translated: CASSFRGGTQTPYF. The chain carries TRBV11-1 and TRBJ2-5; D is perhaps TRBD2 (6 bases). This CDR3 contains 14 residues. Germline V gene data show CDR1 as SGHAT and CDR2 as FQDESV (reference sequence). Trimming pared 6 bases from V and 14 bases from J, leaving 25 bases between. Combining the CDR3 with reference TRBV11-1 and TRBJ2-5 gives the whole variable domain EAEVAQSPRYKITEKSQAVAFWCDPISGHATLYWYRQILGQGPELLVQFQDESVVDDSQLPKDRFSAERLKGVDSTLKIQPAELGDSAMYLCASSFRGGTQTPYFGPGTRLLVL.